This TCR beta chain was sequenced in a study of blood T cell repertoires in COVID-19. Study-level information: Sources were T cells, B-cell-depleted T cells, or PBMCs; the material itself was cDNA or gDNA.

Only in-frame clones appear in the TCRdb table, and some are missing; sequencing was by immunoSEQ multiplex PCR. Seen here are about 250,000 clones, 88% observed once, and the top ten hold 5% to 6.5%. CDR3 length: 14 residues. Germline loops: CDR1 LGHDT, CDR2 YNNKEL (reference sequence). V was pared by 1 base and J by 3 bases, with 9 bases between. The receptor was derived from a woman younger than 45 with COVID-19, enrolled during active disease. The chain joins TRBV3-1 (or the pseudogene TRBV3-2) to TRBJ1-1; no clear D. Sample: peripheral blood. The CDR3 sequence is CASSQVEQYTEAFF. In DNA, the CDR3 is TGTGCCAGCAGCCAAGTTGAACAATACACTGAAGCTTTCTTT.